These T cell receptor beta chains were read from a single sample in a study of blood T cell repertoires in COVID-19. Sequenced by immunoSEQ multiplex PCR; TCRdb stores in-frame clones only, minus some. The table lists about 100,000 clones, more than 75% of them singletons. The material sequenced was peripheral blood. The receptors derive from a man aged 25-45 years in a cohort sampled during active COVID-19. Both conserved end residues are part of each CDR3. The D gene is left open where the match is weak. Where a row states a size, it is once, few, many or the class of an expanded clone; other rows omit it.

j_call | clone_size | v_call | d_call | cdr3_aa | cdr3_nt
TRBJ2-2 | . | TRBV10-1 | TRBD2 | CASSAKRGEGIGELFF | TGCGCCAGCAGTGCTAAGCGGGGGGAAGGAATCGGGGAGCTGTTTTTT
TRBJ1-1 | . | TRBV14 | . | CASSQELRTEAFF | TGTGCCAGCAGCCAAGAGTTGAGGACTGAAGCTTTCTTT
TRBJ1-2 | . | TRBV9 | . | CASSATGNYGYTF | TGTGCCAGCAGCGCCACAGGGAACTATGGCTACACCTTC
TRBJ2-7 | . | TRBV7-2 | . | CASSLEAGYEQYF | TGTGCCAGCAGCTTAGAAGCAGGGTACGAGCAGTACTTC
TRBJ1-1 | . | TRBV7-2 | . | CASSFADTEAFF | TGTGCCAGCAGCTTTGCGGACACTGAAGCTTTCTTT
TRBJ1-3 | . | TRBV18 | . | CASSQETGTSGNTIYF | TGTGCCAGCTCACAGGAAACAGGGACCTCTGGAAACACCATATATTTT
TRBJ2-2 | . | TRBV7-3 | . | CASSQAGVHTGELFF | TGTGCCAGCAGCCAAGCAGGGGTTCACACCGGGGAGCTGTTTTTT
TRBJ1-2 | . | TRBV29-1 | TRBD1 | CSARPGTGGGYGYTF | TGCAGCGCGCGTCCCGGGACAGGGGGAGGCTATGGCTACACCTTC
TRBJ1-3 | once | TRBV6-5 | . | CASSYNSPRGNTIYF | TGTGCCAGCAGTTACAACAGCCCTCGGGGAAACACCATATATTTT
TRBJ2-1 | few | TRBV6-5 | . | CASSYLTPGTEQFF | TGTGCCAGCAGTTACCTGACCCCCGGGACAGAGCAGTTCTTC
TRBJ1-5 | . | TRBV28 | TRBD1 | CASRSTGAAGPQHF | TGTGCCAGCAGGTCGACAGGGGCGGCCGGCCCCCAGCATTTT
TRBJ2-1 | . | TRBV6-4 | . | CASSRGGEQFF | TGTGCCAGCAGTAGGGGGGGTGAGCAGTTCTTC
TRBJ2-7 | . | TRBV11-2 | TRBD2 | CASSLAGGRYEQYF | TGTGCCAGCAGCTTAGCGGGGGGGCGGTACGAGCAGTACTTC
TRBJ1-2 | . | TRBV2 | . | CASSEGTWGYTF | TGTGCCAGCAGTGAGGGCACTTGGGGCTACACCTTC
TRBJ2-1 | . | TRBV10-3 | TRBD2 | CAIKRTSGYNEQFF | TGTGCCATCAAGAGGACTAGCGGTTACAATGAGCAGTTCTTC
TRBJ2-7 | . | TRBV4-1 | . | CASSQRQGSYEQYF | TGCGCCAGCAGCCAGAGGCAGGGCTCCTACGAGCAGTACTTC
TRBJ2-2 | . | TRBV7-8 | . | CASSREGVAGELFF | TGTGCCAGCAGCCGAGAGGGGGTTGCCGGGGAGCTGTTTTTT
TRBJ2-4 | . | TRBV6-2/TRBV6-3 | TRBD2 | CASSYPLGRDGPKNIQYF | TGTGCCAGCAGTTACCCCCTAGGGAGGGACGGTCCCAAAAACATTCAGTACTTC
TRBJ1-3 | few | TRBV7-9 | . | CASRSNSGNTIYF | TGTGCCAGCAGATCAAACTCTGGAAACACCATATATTTT
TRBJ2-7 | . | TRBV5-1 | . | CASSLAEQGISYEQYF | TGCGCCAGCAGCTTGGCCGAGCAGGGTATTAGCTACGAGCAGTACTTC
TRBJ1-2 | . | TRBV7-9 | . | CASSLAGDYGYTF | TGTGCCAGCAGCTTAGCAGGGGACTATGGCTACACCTTC
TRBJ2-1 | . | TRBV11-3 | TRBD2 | CASSLDHRGGNNEQFF | TGTGCCAGCAGCTTAGATCACCGGGGGGGGAATAATGAGCAGTTCTTC
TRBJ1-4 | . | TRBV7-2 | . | CASLRPGDEKLFF | TGTGCCAGTCTACGGCCGGGGGATGAAAAACTGTTTTTT
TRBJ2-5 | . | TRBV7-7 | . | CASSPSFLQETQYF | TGTGCCAGCAGTCCTTCTTTCCTCCAAGAGACCCAGTACTTC